Sequencing of this T cell receptor beta chain was carried out in a study of blood T cell repertoires in COVID-19. Overall study context: The United States, Italy and Spain supplied acute and convalescent COVID-19 samples. The cDNA or gDNA used as material had been derived from T cells, B-cell-depleted T cells, or PBMCs.

The CDR3 covers 13 residues. J gave up 7 bases and V 8 bases, and 6 bases lay outside the gene matches. The germline V gene encodes CDR1 SQVTM and CDR2 ANQGSEA. This clone was seen only once. As handled by the study authors: How many nucleated cells were present was estimated from reference gene primer amplification. Method: immunoSEQ multiplex PCR; TCRdb's copy keeps in-frame clones and lacks some. The DNA gave D and trimming, while V, J and clone size come from that table. Here the sample spans about 250,000 clones, around 86% being singletons. The source is a woman aged 60-75 years who had recovered from COVID-19. The sequenced material came from peripheral blood. The chain joins TRBV29-1 to TRBJ1-6; 9 nucleotides match TRBD1. The CDR3 bases are TGCAGCATTAAGACAGGGGGGAATTCACCCCTCCACTTT. This sequence encodes CSIKTGGNSPLHF.